This T cell receptor (beta chain) derives from a study of blood T cell repertoires in COVID-19. Study information: Samples representing acute and convalescent COVID-19 were sourced from the United States, Italy and Spain.

Authors' methods: Estimation of nucleated cell counts was performed using reference gene primer amplification. Clones were sequenced by immunoSEQ multiplex PCR, and TCRdb holds only the in-frame ones, with some missing. That table is the source of V, J and clone size, and D and trimming were worked out from the DNA. The sample shows roughly 25,000 clones, around 87% of them seen only once. The germline V gene encodes CDR1 SGHVS and CDR2 FQNEAQ. The ends lost 1 base at V and 3 bases at J; junction bases unmatched: 6. The CDR3 covers 15 residues. V is TRBV7-8 and J is TRBJ2-7; 7 bases line up with TRBD1. Specimen: peripheral blood. This receptor was identified in a man in his sixties or seventies with acute or convalescent COVID-19. This chain's CDR3 is CASSLEGQPYYEQYF. In DNA, the CDR3 is TGTGCCAGCAGCTTAGAGGGACAGCCCTACTACGAGCAGTACTTC.